The text below deals with one T cell receptor (beta chain). Its antigen is undetermined. Sequencing used immunoSEQ multiplex PCR; TCRdb keeps in-frame clones, though not all of them. The top ten clones hold under 3.5% of a sample with 200,000 or so clones, about 87% of them seen once. These data originate in a study of T cell responses to AZD1222 COVID-19 vaccine. Germline assignment: CDR1 MNHNS and CDR2 SASEGT. The CDR3 loop spans 16 amino acids. V was shortened by 3 bases and J by 0 bases, with 12 bases between the two germline ends. Notes on the study in general: Sampling captured repertoires only after the peak T cell response. Regions 160-218 and 743-854 dominated among vaccine-associated CD4 TCRs spanning spike. Just a handful of people given AZD1222 tested seropositive at baseline.

The rearrangement uses TRBV6-1 and TRBJ1-5; no firm D call. The specimen was peripheral blood, collected on day 0 of MenACWY control vaccination. This receptor was identified in an adult in good health. The CDR3 protein is CASSDRMGYSNQPQHF. CDR3 in DNA: TGTGCCAGCAGTGATCGGATGGGTTATAGCAATCAGCCCCAGCATTTT.